The clone carrying this T cell receptor beta chain turned up a few times. This same CDR3 is encoded by further DNA sequences in the sample. The germline V gene has CDR1 MNHEY and CDR2 SMNVEV (reference sequence). The CDR3 has 13 residues. Trimming shortened V by 0 bases and J by 0 bases, and 2 bases separated the two germline ends. Measured with immunoSEQ multiplex PCR; TCRdb has only the in-frame clones, and not every one. The data hold approximately 720,000 clones, with about two thirds observed a single time. The sample is drawn from a study of shared clonotypes between healthy human individuals. This TCR derives from a woman under 40 in good health. The chain is built from TRBV27 and TRBJ1-2; D ambiguous. The sequenced material came from memory CD4+ T cells sorted from blood. Noted subset: CD45RA-negative fraction. CDR3 protein: CASSLSANYGYTF. The CDR3 DNA reads TGTGCCAGCAGTTTATCAGCTAACTATGGCTACACCTTC.